This T cell receptor beta chain stems from a study of blood T cell repertoires in COVID-19. Study as a whole: COVID-19 samples from acute and convalescent phases originated in the United States, Italy and Spain. PBMCs, B-cell-depleted T cells, or T cells provided the cDNA or gDNA that made up the material.

Source study methods: Quantification of nucleated cells was approximated via reference gene primer amplification. Profiled with immunoSEQ multiplex PCR; TCRdb holds only in-frame clones, not every one. Clone size and the V and J calls come from that table; the DNA yielded D and trimming. This sample has 110,000 or so clones; 60% to 85% occur once, and the top ten carry 1.8%. Trimming removed 1 base at V and 0 bases at J, with 10 bases between. Germline V CDR1 and CDR2: SEHNR, FQNEAQ (reference sequence). The CDR3 runs 17 residues. The chain carries TRBV7-9 and TRBJ1-6, with D unresolved. The TCR was taken from a woman aged 35 to 49 with acute or convalescent COVID-19. Material: peripheral blood. The CDR3 nucleotides are TGTGCCAGCAGCTTAGGAGAGGGCAGCTCCTATAATTCACCCCTCCACTTT. Its protein product is CASSLGEGSSYNSPLHF.